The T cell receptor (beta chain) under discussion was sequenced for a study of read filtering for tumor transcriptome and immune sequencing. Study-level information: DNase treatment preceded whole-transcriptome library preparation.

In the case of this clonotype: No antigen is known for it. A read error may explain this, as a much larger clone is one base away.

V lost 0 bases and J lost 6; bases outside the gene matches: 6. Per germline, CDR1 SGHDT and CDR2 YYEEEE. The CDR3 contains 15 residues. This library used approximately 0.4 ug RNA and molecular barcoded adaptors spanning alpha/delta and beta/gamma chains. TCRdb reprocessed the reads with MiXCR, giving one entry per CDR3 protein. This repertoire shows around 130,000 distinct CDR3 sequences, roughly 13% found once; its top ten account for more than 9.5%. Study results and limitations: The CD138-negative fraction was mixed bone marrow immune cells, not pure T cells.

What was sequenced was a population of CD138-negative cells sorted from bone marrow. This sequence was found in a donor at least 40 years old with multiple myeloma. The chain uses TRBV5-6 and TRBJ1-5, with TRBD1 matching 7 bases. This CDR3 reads CASSLGGGGIQPQHF. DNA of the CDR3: TGTGCCAGCAGCTTGGGAGGAGGGGGCATTCAGCCCCAGCATTTT.